These 7 T cell receptor beta chains were all obtained from the same sample, sequenced in a study of blood T cell repertoires in COVID-19. Some clones are missing from TCRdb's copy, which holds only in-frame ones; the method was immunoSEQ multiplex PCR. The sample shows a few hundred thousand clones, 70% to 90% of them seen only once. The sample was peripheral blood. These receptor sequences come from a woman between 65 and 79 years old with acute or convalescent COVID-19.

The chain uses TRBV4-2 and TRBJ2-1, with 12 bases lining up with TRBD2. Germline CDR1 reads LGHNA; CDR2 reads YNFKEQ. V lost 1 base, J lost 5 bases, and 3 bases stayed unmatched. There are 16 residues in the CDR3. This chain's CDR3 is CASSQGRTSGNNEQFF. DNA of the CDR3: TGTGCCAGCAGCCAAGGAAGGACTAGCGGGAACAATGAGCAGTTCTTC.

This chain uses TRBV11-2 with TRBJ1-1; D gene ambiguous. The CDR3 extends over 13 amino acids. Germline V CDR1 and CDR2: SGHAT, FQNNGV. V lost 5 bases and J 8 bases, leaving 15 bases between the germline ends. CDR3 sequence (DNA): TGTGCCAGCAGCGTAACTACGATTATCGAAGCTTTCTTT. Amino acid sequence: CASSVTTIIEAFF.

The CDR3 loop is CASSVEGTAADTQYF. The CDR3, as DNA: TGTGCCAGCAGCGTAGAGGGGACAGCGGCGGATACGCAGTATTTT. J is TRBJ2-3 and V is TRBV9, with TRBD1 matching 7 bases. This CDR3 is built from 15 residues. Germline-derived CDR1 and CDR2 are SGDLS and YYNGEE. Germline trimming cut 0 bases from V and 6 bases from J; bases unmatched to any gene: 7.

The table lists this clone with a few counts. The chain is built from TRBV2 and TRBJ2-5; D possibly corresponds to TRBD1 (5 bases). V shed 6 bases and J shed 5 bases, with 16 bases lying between them. Germline V gene lookup returns CDR1 SNHLY and CDR2 FYNNEI. The length of the CDR3 is 14 residues. The DNA of the CDR3 is TGTGCCAGCAGGCAAAGGGGCGAATGGGAGACCCAGTACTTC. Protein sequence: CASRQRGEWETQYF.

The chain has TRBV10-3 and TRBJ2-7; TRBD2 aligns across 8 bases. Germline-derived CDR1 and CDR2 are ENHRY and SYGVKD. The CDR3 is made up of 14 amino acids. The trim removed 6 bases at V and 6 bases at J, leaving 10 bases unmatched. This CDR3 is CAISVRAGEFEQYF. The CDR3 region has the DNA TGTGCCATCAGCGTTAGAGCGGGGGAGTTCGAGCAGTACTTC.

This chain uses TRBV18 with TRBJ1-4; weak D call: TRBD1 (6 bases). V dropped 3 bases and J dropped 4 bases, with 12 bases sitting between them. The CDR3 extends over 15 amino acids. The germline gives CDR1 KGHSH, CDR2 LQKENI. CDR3 protein: CASSPNQGHNEKLFF. The DNA for the CDR3 is TGTGCCAGCTCACCTAATCAGGGACATAATGAAAAACTGTTTTTT.

This clone is a singleton in its sample. The chain links TRBV7-9 to TRBJ1-3; D remains unclear. Per the germline V gene, CDR1 is SEHNR and CDR2 is FQNEAQ (reference sequence). This CDR3 has 14 amino acids. V was cut by 3 bases and J by 1 base, with 7 bases left in between. The CDR3 DNA reads TGTGCCAGCAGCTTGAGGGAATCTGGAAACACCATATATTTT. Its translation: CASSLRESGNTIYF.